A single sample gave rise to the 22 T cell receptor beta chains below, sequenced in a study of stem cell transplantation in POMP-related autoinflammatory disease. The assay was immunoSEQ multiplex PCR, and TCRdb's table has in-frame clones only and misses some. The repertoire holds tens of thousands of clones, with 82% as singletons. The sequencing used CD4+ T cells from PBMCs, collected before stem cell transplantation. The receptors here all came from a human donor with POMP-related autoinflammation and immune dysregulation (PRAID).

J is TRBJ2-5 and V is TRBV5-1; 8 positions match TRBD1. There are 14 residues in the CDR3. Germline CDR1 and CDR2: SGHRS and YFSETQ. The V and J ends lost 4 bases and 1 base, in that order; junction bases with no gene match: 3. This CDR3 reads CASSPGQGQETQYF. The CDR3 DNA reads TGCGCCAGCAGCCCCGGACAGGGCCAAGAGACCCAGTACTTC.

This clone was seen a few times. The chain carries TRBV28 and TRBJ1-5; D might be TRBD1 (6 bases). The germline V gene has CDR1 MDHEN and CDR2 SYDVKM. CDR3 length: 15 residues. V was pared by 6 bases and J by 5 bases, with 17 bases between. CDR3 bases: TGTGCCAGCAGCGGGTGGGGCAGGGGTGATCAGCCCCAGCATTTT. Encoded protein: CASSGWGRGDQPQHF.

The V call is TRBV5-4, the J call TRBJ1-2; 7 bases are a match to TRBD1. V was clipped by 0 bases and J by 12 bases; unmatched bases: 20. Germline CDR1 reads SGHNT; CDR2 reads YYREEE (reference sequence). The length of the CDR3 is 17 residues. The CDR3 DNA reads TGTGCCAGCAGCTTGGATTTAGTAGCTGGACAGGTAAAAGACGACACCTTC. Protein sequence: CASSLDLVAGQVKDDTF.

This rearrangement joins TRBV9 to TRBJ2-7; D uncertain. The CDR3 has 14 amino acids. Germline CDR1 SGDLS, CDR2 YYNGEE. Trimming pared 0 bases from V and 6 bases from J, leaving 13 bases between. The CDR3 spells CASSVADSFGEQYF. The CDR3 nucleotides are TGTGCCAGCAGCGTAGCGGATTCCTTCGGCGAGCAGTACTTC.

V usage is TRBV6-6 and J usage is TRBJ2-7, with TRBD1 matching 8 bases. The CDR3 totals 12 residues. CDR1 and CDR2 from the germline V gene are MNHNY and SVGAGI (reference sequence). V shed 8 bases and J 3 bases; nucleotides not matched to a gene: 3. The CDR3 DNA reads TGTGCCAGCGATGACAGGGGCTACGAGCAGTACTTC. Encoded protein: CASDDRGYEQYF.

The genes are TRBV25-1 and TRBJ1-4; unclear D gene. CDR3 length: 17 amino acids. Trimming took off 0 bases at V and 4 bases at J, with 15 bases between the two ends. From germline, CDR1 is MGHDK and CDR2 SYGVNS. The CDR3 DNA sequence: TGTGCCAGCAGTGAATATGTTCGACGAGGGTTTAATGAAAAACTGTTTTTT. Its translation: CASSEYVRRGFNEKLFF.

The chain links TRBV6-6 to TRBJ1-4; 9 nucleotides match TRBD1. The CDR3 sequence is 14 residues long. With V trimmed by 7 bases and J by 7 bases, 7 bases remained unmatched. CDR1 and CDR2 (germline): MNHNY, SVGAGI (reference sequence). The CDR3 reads CASTLTGGGEKLFF. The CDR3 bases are TGTGCCAGCACCCTGACAGGGGGAGGTGAAAAACTGTTTTTT.

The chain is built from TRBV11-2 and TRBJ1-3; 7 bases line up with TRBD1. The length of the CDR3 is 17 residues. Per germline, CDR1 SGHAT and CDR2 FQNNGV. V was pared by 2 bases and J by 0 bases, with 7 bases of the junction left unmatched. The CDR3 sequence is CASSLLRGTASGNTIYF. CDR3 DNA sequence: TGTGCCAGCAGCTTACTCAGGGGGACGGCCTCTGGAAACACCATATATTTT.

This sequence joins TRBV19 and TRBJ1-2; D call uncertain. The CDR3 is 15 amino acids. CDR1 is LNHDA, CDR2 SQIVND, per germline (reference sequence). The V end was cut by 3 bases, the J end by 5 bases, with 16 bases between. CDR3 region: CASSIERTVGYGYTF. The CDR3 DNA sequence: TGTGCCAGTAGTATTGAGAGGACCGTCGGGTATGGCTACACCTTC.

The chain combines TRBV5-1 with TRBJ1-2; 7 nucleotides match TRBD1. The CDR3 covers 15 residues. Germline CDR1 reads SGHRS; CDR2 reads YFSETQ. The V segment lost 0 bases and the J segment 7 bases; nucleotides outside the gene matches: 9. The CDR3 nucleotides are TGCGCCAGCAGCTTGGGTATCCCAGGGGGTCTTGGCTACACCTTC. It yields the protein CASSLGIPGGLGYTF.

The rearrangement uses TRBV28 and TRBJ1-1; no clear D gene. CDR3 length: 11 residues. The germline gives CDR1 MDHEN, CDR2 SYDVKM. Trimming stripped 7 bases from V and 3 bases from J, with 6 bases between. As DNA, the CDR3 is TGTGCCAGCAACGAATACACTGAAGCTTTCTTT. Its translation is CASNEYTEAFF. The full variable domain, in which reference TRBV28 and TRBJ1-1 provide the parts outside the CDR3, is DVKVTQSSRYLVKRTGEKVFLECVQDMDHENMFWYRQDPGLGLRLIYFSYDVKMKEKGDIPEGYSVSREKKERFSLILESASTNQTSMYLCASNEYTEAFFGQGTRLTVV.

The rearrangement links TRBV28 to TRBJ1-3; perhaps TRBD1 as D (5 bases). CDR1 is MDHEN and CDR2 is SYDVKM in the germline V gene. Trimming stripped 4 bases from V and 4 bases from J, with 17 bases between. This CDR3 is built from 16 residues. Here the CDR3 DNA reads TGTGCCAGCAGTTCCCCCGGGGAAGGGGAAGGAAACACCATATATTTT. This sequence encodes CASSSPGEGEGNTIYF.

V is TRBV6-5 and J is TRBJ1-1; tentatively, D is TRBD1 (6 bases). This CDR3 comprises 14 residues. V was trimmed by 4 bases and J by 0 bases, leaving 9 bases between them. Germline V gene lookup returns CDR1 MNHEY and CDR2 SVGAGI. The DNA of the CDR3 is TGTGCCAGCAGTTCTGGGGGCCTGAACACTGAAGCTTTCTTT. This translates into CASSSGGLNTEAFF.

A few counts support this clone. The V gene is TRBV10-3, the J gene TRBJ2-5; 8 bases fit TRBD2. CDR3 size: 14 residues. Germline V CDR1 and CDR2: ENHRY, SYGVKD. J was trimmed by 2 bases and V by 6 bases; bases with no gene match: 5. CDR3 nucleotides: TGTGCCATCAGGGAGACTAGCGTACAAGAGACCCAGTACTTC. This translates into CAIRETSVQETQYF.

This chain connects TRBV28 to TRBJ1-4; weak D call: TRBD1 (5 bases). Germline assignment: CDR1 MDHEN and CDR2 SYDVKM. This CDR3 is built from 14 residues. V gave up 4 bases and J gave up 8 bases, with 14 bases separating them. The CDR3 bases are TGTGCCAGCAGTTGGGGACTCGGCGGGGAAAAACTGTTTTTT. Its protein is CASSWGLGGEKLFF.

CDR3 in DNA: TGTGCCAGCAGTGAAGGACTAGCGGGAGCCGAGACCCAGTACTTC. This sequence encodes CASSEGLAGAETQYF. The chain recombines TRBV6-1 with TRBJ2-5; 12 bases are shared with TRBD2. The germline gives CDR1 MNHNS, CDR2 SASEGT. This CDR3 is 15 amino acids long. Trimming took 1 base from V and 5 from J; bases not matched to a gene: 2.

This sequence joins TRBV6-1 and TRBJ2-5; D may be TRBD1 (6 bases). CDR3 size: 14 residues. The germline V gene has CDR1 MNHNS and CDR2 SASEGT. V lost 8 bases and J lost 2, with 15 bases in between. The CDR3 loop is CASPHRQVQETQYF. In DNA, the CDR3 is TGTGCCAGCCCCCACCGACAGGTTCAAGAGACCCAGTACTTC.

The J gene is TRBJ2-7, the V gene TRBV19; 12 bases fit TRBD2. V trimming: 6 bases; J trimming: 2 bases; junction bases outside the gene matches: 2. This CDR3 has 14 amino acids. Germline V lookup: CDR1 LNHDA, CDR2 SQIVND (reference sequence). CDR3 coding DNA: TGTGCCAGTAGACTAGCGGGAGGAACCTACGAGCAGTACTTC. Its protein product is CASRLAGGTYEQYF.

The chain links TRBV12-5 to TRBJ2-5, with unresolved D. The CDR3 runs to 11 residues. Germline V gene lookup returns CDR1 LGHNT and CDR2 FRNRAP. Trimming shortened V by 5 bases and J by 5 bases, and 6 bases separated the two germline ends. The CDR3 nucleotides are TGTGCTAGTGGTCCTCATGAGACCCAGTACTTC. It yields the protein CASGPHETQYF.

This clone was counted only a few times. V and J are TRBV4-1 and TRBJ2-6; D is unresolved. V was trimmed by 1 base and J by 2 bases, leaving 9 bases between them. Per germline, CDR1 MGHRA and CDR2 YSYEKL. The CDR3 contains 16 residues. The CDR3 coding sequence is TGCGCCAGCAGCCAAGGGGTTCTCCCTGGGGCCAACGTCCTGACTTTC. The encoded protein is CASSQGVLPGANVLTF.

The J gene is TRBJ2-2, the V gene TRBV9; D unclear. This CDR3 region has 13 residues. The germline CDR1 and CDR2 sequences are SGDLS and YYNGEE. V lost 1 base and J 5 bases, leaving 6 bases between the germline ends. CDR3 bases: TGTGCCAGCAGCGTAATAGAGACCGGGGAGCTGTTTTTT. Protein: CASSVIETGELFF.

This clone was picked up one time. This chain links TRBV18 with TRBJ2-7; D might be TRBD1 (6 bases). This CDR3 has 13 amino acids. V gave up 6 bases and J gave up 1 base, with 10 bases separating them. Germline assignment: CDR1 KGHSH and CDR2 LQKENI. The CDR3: CASSAGESYEQYF. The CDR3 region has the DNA TGTGCCAGCTCTGCAGGGGAATCCTACGAGCAGTACTTC.